Following are 22 T cell receptor beta chains from one sample sequenced in a study of blood T cell repertoires in COVID-19. TCRdb's copy holds only in-frame clones and misses some; the assay was immunoSEQ multiplex PCR. In the table there are fewer than 250,000 clones, about nine tenths of which are singletons. The sample was peripheral blood. The source is a man aged 25 to 40 with COVID-19, enrolled during active disease.

J is TRBJ1-2 and V is TRBV30, with D perhaps TRBD1 (5 bases). This CDR3 is 14 amino acids long. The germline gives CDR1 GTSNPN, CDR2 SVGIG (reference sequence). Trimming left V 0 bases short and J 0 bases short, with 8 bases between. The DNA for the CDR3 is TGTGCCTGGAGTGTGGGACTTACTAACTATGGCTACACCTTC. As protein: CAWSVGLTNYGYTF.

As DNA, the CDR3 is TGTGCCAGCAGCTTATTTAGTCAAGAGACCCAGTACTTC. The encoded protein is CASSLFSQETQYF. The chain uses TRBV11-3 and TRBJ2-5; no clear D gene. Germline assignment: CDR1 SGHNT and CDR2 YENEEA. The ends were cut back, 2 bases at V and 2 bases at J, with 6 bases in the middle. The CDR3 is made up of 13 amino acids.

This chain links TRBV5-1 with TRBJ2-7; 7 positions agree with TRBD1. The CDR3 runs to 15 residues. Looked up from germline, CDR1 is SGHRS and CDR2 is YFSETQ. J was trimmed by 3 bases and V by 0 bases; bases with no gene match: 6. This CDR3 is CASSLGGTAVYEQYF. CDR3 coding DNA: TGCGCCAGCAGCTTGGGAGGGACAGCAGTCTACGAGCAGTACTTC.

This clone was detected once. The rearrangement links TRBV4-1 to TRBJ2-2, with a possible D match to TRBD1 (5 bases). Trimming took 3 bases from V and 0 from J, leaving 11 bases between them. The germline CDR1 and CDR2 sequences are MGHRA and YSYEKL. The CDR3 runs 16 residues. CDR3 sequence reads: CASSQTTEANTGELFF. The DNA of the CDR3 is TGCGCCAGCAGCCAGACGACAGAGGCGAACACCGGGGAGCTGTTTTTT.

This clone appeared once. The chain recombines TRBV25-1 with TRBJ1-6; 8 bases agree with TRBD1. The CDR3 extends over 18 amino acids. With 2 bases clipped from V and 5 bases from J, the junction kept 11 bases outside the gene matches. Germline V lookup: CDR1 MGHDK, CDR2 SYGVNS. The chain's CDR3 is CASSEPTAGGVHNSPLHF. DNA of the CDR3: TGTGCCAGCAGTGAACCGACGGCAGGGGGCGTGCATAATTCACCCCTCCACTTT.

This chain joins TRBV19 and TRBJ1-5, with a tentative D call TRBD1 (5 bases). Trimming left V 6 bases short and J 10 bases short, with 19 bases between. This CDR3 comprises 14 residues. The germline gives CDR1 LNHDA, CDR2 SQIVND (reference sequence). The CDR3 DNA sequence: TGTGCCAGTAGCCCCGAGAGGGGCGGGATCCCCCAGCATTTT. Residues: CASSPERGGIPQHF.

The chain joins TRBV5-4 to TRBJ2-5; TRBD2 is a possible D gene (6 bases). This CDR3 comprises 16 residues. The V end was cut by 4 bases, the J end by 2 bases, with 18 bases between. Germline CDR1 reads SGHNT; CDR2 reads YYREEE (reference sequence). For the CDR3, the DNA is TGTGCCAGCAGCAAATCGAGGCGGGGCCTACAAGAGACCCAGTACTTC. Its protein is CASSKSRRGLQETQYF.

The chain uses TRBV18 and TRBJ1-5, with D possibly being TRBD1 (6 bases). The V and J ends lost 3 bases and 0 bases respectively, with 18 bases between them. Germline CDR1 KGHSH, CDR2 LQKENI. The CDR3 length is 18 residues. The CDR3 bases are TGTGCCAGCTCACCGCGAGAAACAGGGATTGGTAGCAATCAGCCCCAGCATTTT. It yields the protein CASSPRETGIGSNQPQHF.

This rearrangement joins TRBV27 to TRBJ2-3, with 9 bases identical to TRBD2. The CDR3 totals 17 residues. The germline V gene has CDR1 MNHEY and CDR2 SMNVEV (reference sequence). Losses at the gene ends were 3 bases for V and 8 bases for J; bases not matched to a gene: 15. The CDR3 sequence is CASSLDFSGGPGGTQYF. As DNA, the CDR3 is TGTGCCAGCAGTTTGGATTTTAGCGGGGGCCCGGGGGGTACGCAGTATTTT.

The V and J genes are TRBV6-2 or TRBV6-3 and TRBJ1-4; D unresolved. The CDR3 consists of 14 residues. Germline V gene sequence: CDR1 MNHEY, CDR2 SVGEGT. V was cut by 2 bases and J by 8 bases, with 12 bases left in between. The CDR3, as DNA: TGTGCCAGCAGTTACGGGGAGGTCGGCGAAAAACTGTTTTTT. This codes for CASSYGEVGEKLFF.

The rearrangement links TRBV6-5 to TRBJ2-2, with D possibly being TRBD1 (5 bases). The V gene's germline CDR1 is MNHEY and CDR2 SVGAGI. V lost 7 bases and J lost 8, with 14 bases in between. There are 13 residues in the CDR3. CDR3 coding DNA: TGTGCCAGCACGGCAGGGCTTTGGGGGGAGCTGTTTTTT. This translates into CASTAGLWGELFF.

This chain joins TRBV6-5 and TRBJ1-3, with TRBD1 as a possible D gene (6 bases). The V gene lost 9 bases and the J gene lost 4 bases, with 7 bases spanning the gap. This CDR3 has 11 residues. Germline CDR1 and CDR2: MNHEY and SVGAGI. CDR3 in DNA: TGTGCCAGTACAGGGGGAAACACCATATATTTT. It specifies CASTGGNTIYF.

This chain connects TRBV9 to TRBJ1-5; no clear D. This CDR3 is 14 amino acids long. Trimming left V 3 bases short and J 0 bases short, with 7 bases between. Germline V lookup: CDR1 SGDLS, CDR2 YYNGEE. The CDR3 region is CASSASDSNQPQHF. The CDR3 DNA reads TGTGCCAGCAGCGCCTCAGATAGCAATCAGCCCCAGCATTTT.

The chain recombines TRBV19 with TRBJ1-5, with D possibly matching TRBD1 (6 bases). Trimming removed 5 bases at V and 0 bases at J, with 11 bases between. Germline values: CDR1 LNHDA, CDR2 SQIVND (reference sequence). This CDR3 has 15 amino acids. This chain's CDR3 is CASSSGHFSNQPQHF. The DNA for the CDR3 is TGTGCCAGTAGTTCGGGACACTTTAGCAATCAGCCCCAGCATTTT.

V is TRBV6-6 and J is TRBJ2-1; D is possibly TRBD1 (5 bases). Trimming pared 8 bases from V and 10 bases from J, leaving 24 bases between. CDR1 MNHNY and CDR2 SVGAGI come from the germline V gene (reference sequence). The CDR3 loop spans 15 amino acids. Here the CDR3 DNA reads TGTGCCAGCGAAAAGGGGCTAGAAGGGGCGCAGGAGCAGTTCTTC. Its translation is CASEKGLEGAQEQFF.

This chain links TRBV5-6 with TRBJ1-3; TRBD1 is a possible D gene (6 bases). The CDR3 spans 16 residues. CDR1 is SGHDT, CDR2 YYEEEE, per germline. Trimming left V 4 bases short and J 0 bases short, with 14 bases between. The CDR3 loop is CASSPGTFRSGNTIYF. Here the CDR3 DNA reads TGTGCCAGCAGCCCCGGGACATTTCGCTCTGGAAACACCATATATTTT.

CDR3 amino acids: CASSYRRGGIDTQYF. CDR3 DNA sequence: TGTGCCAGCAGTTACAGGCGGGGGGGCATAGATACGCAGTATTTT. The rearrangement uses TRBV6-5 and TRBJ2-3, with 9 positions matching TRBD2. V shed 2 bases, J shed 5 bases, and the junction held 5 bases outside the gene matches. Germline assignment: CDR1 MNHEY and CDR2 SVGAGI. The CDR3 is made up of 15 amino acids.

The chain couples TRBV13 to TRBJ2-7; 12 nucleotides align to TRBD2. This CDR3 spans 18 amino acids. CDR1 and CDR2 from the germline V gene are PRHDT and FYEKMQ (reference sequence). Trimming took 5 bases from V and 7 from J; bases not matched to a gene: 18. The CDR3 reads CASSGRKGLAGPLREQYF. In DNA form, the CDR3 reads TGTGCCAGCAGCGGGAGAAAAGGACTAGCGGGGCCCCTTAGGGAGCAGTACTTC.

The chain joins TRBV3-1 (or the pseudogene TRBV3-2) to TRBJ2-1; 15 nucleotides align to TRBD2. With 4 bases clipped from V and 7 bases from J, the junction kept 5 bases outside the gene matches. This CDR3 comprises 16 residues. Germline loops: CDR1 LGHDT, CDR2 YNNKEL (reference sequence). This CDR3 is CASSRAGTSGGNEQFF. In DNA, the CDR3 is TGTGCCAGCAGCCGCGCCGGGACTAGCGGGGGGAATGAGCAGTTCTTC.

The V gene is TRBV6-5, the J gene TRBJ1-2; 7 bases line up with TRBD1. The CDR3 is 15 amino acids. CDR1 and CDR2 (germline): MNHEY, SVGAGI. V was pared by 5 bases and J by 0 bases, with 6 bases of the junction left unmatched. CDR3 residues: CASSRDSRTNYGYTF. The CDR3 DNA follows: TGTGCCAGCAGTCGGGACAGCCGAACTAACTATGGCTACACCTTC.

The chain joins TRBV7-3 to TRBJ2-2, with 8 positions matching TRBD1. CDR1 SGHTA and CDR2 FQGTGA come from the germline V gene. The CDR3 runs to 15 residues. The J segment lost 6 bases and the V segment lost 5 bases, leaving 8 bases of the junction unmatched. CDR3 nucleotides: TGTGCCAGCAGCGCCGGGACAGGCGCGGCCGGGGAGCTGTTTTTT. Protein: CASSAGTGAAGELFF. The whole variable domain, filled in from reference TRBV7-3 and TRBJ2-2, reads GAGVSQTPSNKVTEKGKYVELRCDPISGHTALYWYRQSLGQGPEFLIYFQGTGAADDSGLPNDRFFAVRPEGSVSTLKIQRTERGDSAVYLCASSAGTGAAGELFFGEGSRLTVL.

The chain combines TRBV19 with TRBJ2-3, with 7 bases matching TRBD1. The V and J ends lost 4 bases and 6 bases, in that order; junction bases with no gene match: 4. CDR1 is LNHDA, CDR2 SQIVND, per germline (reference sequence). The CDR3 is 13 amino acids. CDR3: CASSNRQGDTQYF. CDR3 sequence (DNA): TGTGCCAGTAGTAATAGACAGGGTGATACGCAGTATTTT.